A single sample gave rise to the 27 T cell receptor beta chains below, sequenced in a study of cytomegalovirus exposure and HLA in healthy donors. Clones were read by immunoSEQ multiplex PCR, and TCRdb kept only the in-frame ones, dropping some. The sample includes 60,000 to 65,000 clones, 90% to 96% of them seen just once. Sequenced sample: PBMCs. These receptors originate from a woman in her late teens or twenties in good health and CMV-seronegative.

J is TRBJ2-3 and V is TRBV28, with TRBD2 identical over 11 bases. The V gene's germline CDR1 is MDHEN and CDR2 SYDVKM. This CDR3 has 16 amino acids. V lost 6 bases and J lost 2; bases outside the gene matches: 7. The CDR3 nucleotides read TGTGCCAGCAGCCATCCGGGACTAGCGGTCACAGATACGCAGTATTTT. It yields the protein CASSHPGLAVTDTQYF.

The chain has TRBV4-2 and TRBJ2-7, with D possibly being TRBD2 (5 bases). Germline V gives CDR1 LGHNA, CDR2 YNFKEQ. The CDR3 totals 15 residues. Between the trimmed V and J ends, which lost 0 bases and 2 bases, there was a span of 11 bases. The CDR3 region is CASSQESLATYEQYF. The DNA for the CDR3 is TGTGCCAGCAGCCAAGAGAGCCTAGCCACCTACGAGCAGTACTTC.

This chain links TRBV6-8 with TRBJ1-3, with D tentatively TRBD1 (6 bases). Germline V lookup: CDR1 MNHGY, CDR2 SAAAGT. The CDR3 contains 17 residues. Between the trimmed V and J ends, which lost 0 bases and 4 bases, there was a span of 16 bases. The CDR3 coding sequence is TGTGCCAGCAGTTACTCGCCGACCTACAGGGCCGGAAACACCATATATTTT. Its protein is CASSYSPTYRAGNTIYF.

V gene TRBV7-2 combines with J gene TRBJ2-7; perhaps TRBD2 as D (5 bases). Germline V gene lookup returns CDR1 SGHTA and CDR2 FQGNSA. Trimming removed 4 bases at V and 8 bases at J, with 15 bases between. The CDR3 is 13 amino acids. CDR3 amino acids: CASSSRARGQQYF. In nucleotides, the CDR3 is TGTGCCAGCAGCTCTAGAGCCCGAGGGCAGCAGTACTTC.

The V and J genes are TRBV18 and TRBJ2-5; 8 bases are a match to TRBD1. With V trimmed by 3 bases and J by 3 bases, 9 bases remained unmatched. This CDR3 is 16 amino acids long. The germline gives CDR1 KGHSH, CDR2 LQKENI. CDR3 protein: CASSPGTGLLKETQYF. CDR3 bases: TGTGCCAGCTCACCCGGGACAGGTTTGTTGAAAGAGACCCAGTACTTC.

The rearrangement joins TRBV6-6 to TRBJ2-3; D remains unclear. This CDR3 region has 14 residues. Germline CDR1 is MNHNY and CDR2 is SVGAGI (reference sequence). V lost 7 bases and J 7 bases, leaving 18 bases between the germline ends. The CDR3 region has the DNA TGTGCCAGCACCTACTCGGGCGCGCCATATACGCAGTATTTT. It yields the protein CASTYSGAPYTQYF.

The rearrangement joins TRBV18 to TRBJ2-1, with D possibly TRBD2 on 6 matching bases. With 0 bases removed from V and 2 bases from J, the gap between germline ends came to 8 bases. Germline CDR1 is KGHSH and CDR2 is LQKENI. The CDR3 length is 15 residues. In DNA, the CDR3 is TGTGCCAGCTCACCACCGGCGGGACCCTACAATGAGCAGTTCTTC. It yields the protein CASSPPAGPYNEQFF.

The chain has TRBV27 and TRBJ2-6; D is ambiguous. V gave up 5 bases and J gave up 0 bases, with 14 bases separating them. In germline, CDR1 is MNHEY, CDR2 SMNVEV (reference sequence). The CDR3 extends over 17 amino acids. CDR3 coding DNA: TGTGCCAGCAGTCCCCTGGGCGCAGACTCTGGGGCCAACGTCCTGACTTTC. Amino acids: CASSPLGADSGANVLTF.

The chain links TRBV7-6 to TRBJ2-1; D is ambiguous. The germline CDR1 and CDR2 sequences are SGHVS and FNYEAQ. Trimming removed 6 bases from V and 4 bases from J, with 19 bases in between. CDR3 length: 16 residues. CDR3 region: CASSRRRSESYNEQFF. DNA of the CDR3: TGTGCCAGCAGTCGACGGCGGTCAGAATCTTACAATGAGCAGTTCTTC.

The chain recombines TRBV11-3 with TRBJ2-7, with TRBD1 matching over 7 bases. J lost 6 bases, V lost 0 bases, and 5 bases had no gene match. The CDR3 consists of 14 residues. Germline values: CDR1 SGHNT, CDR2 YENEEA. The CDR3 here is CASSLDPAGGEQYF. CDR3 coding DNA: TGTGCCAGCAGCTTAGATCCGGCAGGGGGCGAGCAGTACTTC.

This clone was observed a handful of times. The V call is TRBV19, the J call TRBJ1-5, with a weak D call TRBD1 (5 bases). Germline V CDR1 and CDR2: LNHDA, SQIVND (reference sequence). There are 15 residues in the CDR3. Trimming pared 4 bases from V and 2 bases from J, leaving 12 bases between. CDR3 in amino acids: CASSTTPGGNQPQHF. CDR3 DNA: TGTGCCAGTAGTACGACCCCGGGGGGCAATCAGCCCCAGCATTTT.

This clone has a single count. V is TRBV5-1 and J is TRBJ2-3; 8 nucleotides match TRBD1. The CDR3 contains 13 residues. V was clipped by 5 bases and J by 1 base; unmatched bases: 0. Germline V CDR1 and CDR2: SGHRS, YFSETQ. The CDR3 is CASRTGGTDTQYF. For the CDR3, the DNA is TGCGCCAGCAGGACAGGGGGCACAGATACGCAGTATTTT.

The chain recombines TRBV28 with TRBJ2-7; 7 bases are a match to TRBD2. Losses at the gene ends were 7 bases for V and 0 bases for J; bases not matched to a gene: 21. Germline V gives CDR1 MDHEN, CDR2 SYDVKM. This CDR3 contains 19 residues. CDR3 protein: CASTPWEGTSWTSSYEQYF. The CDR3 coding sequence is TGTGCCAGCACCCCGTGGGAGGGGACGTCGTGGACGAGCTCCTACGAGCAGTACTTC.

This chain uses TRBV7-2 with TRBJ2-2, with D perhaps matching TRBD2 (6 bases). This CDR3 region has 16 residues. Germline V gene data show CDR1 as SGHTA and CDR2 as FQGNSA. With 5 bases removed from V and 1 base from J, the gap between germline ends came to 14 bases. The CDR3 DNA follows: TGTGCCAGCAGCCAGACTAGGATTGGGAACACCGGGGAGCTGTTTTTT. It specifies CASSQTRIGNTGELFF. Variable domain in full (rest from reference TRBV7-2 and TRBJ2-2): GAGVSQSPSNKVTEKGKDVELRCDPISGHTALYWYRQSLGQGLEFLIYFQGNSAPDKSGLPSDRFSAERTGGSVSTLTIQRTQQEDSAVYLCASSQTRIGNTGELFFGEGSRLTVL.

This sequence joins TRBV11-2 and TRBJ2-7, with D perhaps matching TRBD1 (6 bases). V was shortened by 1 base and J by 2 bases, with 9 bases between the two germline ends. The CDR3 sequence is 14 residues long. The V gene's germline CDR1 is SGHAT and CDR2 FQNNGV. The CDR3 sequence: CASSLVPGAYEQYF. Here the CDR3 DNA reads TGTGCCAGCAGCTTAGTTCCAGGGGCCTACGAGCAGTACTTC.

V gene TRBV5-4 combines with J gene TRBJ2-1; 14 positions match TRBD2. The CDR3 sequence is 17 residues long. V was clipped by 4 bases and J by 6 bases; unmatched bases: 9. CDR1 and CDR2 (germline): SGHNT, YYREEE (reference sequence). CDR3 nucleotide sequence: TGTGCCAGCAGCCCCCCCGGACTAGCGGGAGGTACCAATGAGCAGTTCTTC. Protein sequence: CASSPPGLAGGTNEQFF.

This chain's CDR3 is CASSPGQGAWEKLFF. The CDR3 nucleotides are TGTGCCAGCAGCCCCGGACAGGGGGCTTGGGAAAAACTGTTTTTT. This chain connects TRBV28 to TRBJ1-4, with TRBD1 matching over 11 bases. The germline V gene has CDR1 MDHEN and CDR2 SYDVKM. Germline trimming cut 6 bases from V and 8 bases from J; bases unmatched to any gene: 8. There are 15 residues in the CDR3.

This sequence joins TRBV27 and TRBJ1-2, with TRBD1 matching over 11 bases. The V segment lost 3 bases and the J segment 8 bases; nucleotides outside the gene matches: 11. The CDR3 runs 16 residues. The germline V gene encodes CDR1 MNHEY and CDR2 SMNVEV (reference sequence). CDR3 loop: CASSFLGQGGGRGYTF. DNA of the CDR3: TGTGCCAGCAGTTTCCTGGGACAGGGGGGGGGTCGCGGCTACACCTTC.

In this sample, this clone turned up once. J is TRBJ2-7 and V is TRBV5-6; TRBD1 is a possible D gene (5 bases). The V end was cut by 4 bases, the J end by 5 bases, with 19 bases between. Germline V gives CDR1 SGHDT, CDR2 YYEEEE. The CDR3 covers 15 residues. In nucleotides, the CDR3 is TGTGCCAGCAGCGCCTGGGCAGGGTACGACCACGAGCAGTACTTC. Encoded protein: CASSAWAGYDHEQYF.

The chain couples TRBV12-5 to TRBJ2-3; a weak D match, TRBD1 (5 bases). The CDR3 spans 15 residues. V lost 0 bases to trimming and J lost 2 bases, with 9 bases between them. The germline V gene has CDR1 LGHNT and CDR2 FRNRAP. The CDR3 region is CASGLVGALTDTQYF. CDR3 coding DNA: TGTGCTAGTGGTTTGGTAGGGGCGCTCACAGATACGCAGTATTTT.

The chain has TRBV5-6 and TRBJ2-1, with TRBD2 identical over 8 bases. Germline V lookup: CDR1 SGHDT, CDR2 YYEEEE. The ends lost 0 bases at V and 12 bases at J; junction bases unmatched: 2. The CDR3 is 12 residues long. The CDR3 DNA follows: TGTGCCAGCAGCTTGGCCGCGGGGGGGCAGTTCTTC. It codes for CASSLAAGGQFF.

V and J are TRBV2 and TRBJ2-7, with TRBD2 identical over 7 bases. This CDR3 contains 15 residues. V was pared by 4 bases and J by 1 base, with 7 bases of the junction left unmatched. CDR1 SNHLY and CDR2 FYNNEI come from the germline V gene. The CDR3 loop reads CASSAWGGRSYEQYF. In DNA form, the CDR3 reads TGTGCCAGCAGTGCATGGGGGGGTAGGTCCTACGAGCAGTACTTC.

This chain links TRBV7-3 with TRBJ1-1; 7 bases map to TRBD1. V shed 1 base, J shed 3 bases, and the junction held 5 bases outside the gene matches. The CDR3 contains 15 residues. Germline CDR1 is SGHTA and CDR2 is FQGTGA. The DNA for the CDR3 is TGTGCCAGCAGCTTAATGGGCAGGGGGGACACTGAAGCTTTCTTT. Protein product: CASSLMGRGDTEAFF.

The chain is built from TRBV4-3 and TRBJ2-1; the match to TRBD2 covers 7 bases. The length of the CDR3 is 16 residues. Germline V gives CDR1 LGHNA, CDR2 YSLEER. J was trimmed by 6 bases and V by 0 bases; bases with no gene match: 8. This CDR3 reads CASSQDVGWGGNEQFF. The DNA for the CDR3 is TGCGCCAGCAGCCAAGATGTGGGGTGGGGGGGCAATGAGCAGTTCTTC.

This chain links TRBV28 with TRBJ2-3; 7 bases map to TRBD2. From germline, CDR1 is MDHEN and CDR2 SYDVKM. The CDR3 spans 16 residues. J lost 4 bases, V lost 3 bases, and 10 bases had no gene match. The CDR3 loop is CASSLKTREVPDTQYF. The CDR3 DNA follows: TGTGCCAGCAGTTTGAAGACCCGGGAGGTCCCAGATACGCAGTATTTT.

This clone was detected only once. This chain uses TRBV7-8 with TRBJ1-4, with D possibly being TRBD1 (5 bases). The CDR3 loop spans 16 amino acids. V lost 0 bases and J lost 5, with 13 bases in between. The V gene's germline CDR1 is SGHVS and CDR2 FQNEAQ. CDR3 coding DNA: TGTGCCAGCAGCTTAGCGTGGGGGGGTCCGAATGAAAAACTGTTTTTT. It is translated as CASSLAWGGPNEKLFF.

The V call is TRBV21-1, the J call TRBJ1-3. TRBV21-1 is a pseudogene segment. CDR3 length: 16 amino acids. This CDR3 is CASSPHPWEGGNTIYF. The DNA for the CDR3 is TGTGCCAGCAGCCCCCACCCCTGGGAGGGGGGAAACACCATATATTTT.